The entry below gives a single T cell receptor beta chain sequence along with its context. It lacks a known antigen. No much larger clone is present one base from it, and per-base qualities are unavailable. The CDR3 runs 14 residues from the cysteine to the phenylalanine. Of all the DNA, just the CDR3 is kept, 42 bases in frame from base 1. V lost 2 bases and J lost 3 bases; the stretch between them is 10 bases long. Per the germline V gene (reference sequence), SEHNR is the CDR1 and FQNEAQ is the CDR2. Genomic DNA was extracted from sorted cells for sequencing of the TCRbeta CDR3 region. The immunoSEQ Assay was used for sequencing of TCRbeta CDR3 regions. Here the immuneACCESS table is served through TCRdb, limited to in-frame sequences with V and J called. Missing clones are a known gap in these copies; in checked studies unresolved V genes cover under half, and the rest lacks a known reason. This sample lists under 80,000 clones; about 85% were detected once. The ten largest make up just over 2% of the sample.

The sample belongs to a study of OX40 agonist ivuxolimab in advanced cancers. About the full investigation: Ivuxolimab was a fully human IgG2 agonistic monoclonal antibody targeting the costimulatory receptor OX40 (CD134). Intravenous ivuxolimab was administered to patients every 2 weeks at six dose levels: 0.01, 0.1, 0.3, 1.5, 3 and 10 mg/kg. Of the approximately 54 patients in dose escalation, some 20 had hepatocellular carcinoma, some 15 had melanoma, 9 had renal cell carcinoma and 9 had head and neck cancer. The dose-escalation cohort was around 84% male with a mean age of around 64 years, ranging from about 23 to 85. Prior anti-PD-1, anti-PD-L1 or anti-CTLA-4 therapy was permitted, and checkpoint inhibitors had been received by 40% to 50% of dose-escalation patients. Three dose-escalation patients achieved partial responses, one with hepatocellular carcinoma and two with cutaneous melanoma. The purpose of peripheral TCRbeta sequencing was to test whether ivuxolimab changed TCR sequence diversity and led to clonal T-cell expansion. The monotherapy dose-escalation portion (N of about 50 patients) of the phase I ivuxolimab trial is reported in the paper.

The study at large found these results: At doses of 0.1 to 3.0 mg/kg, clonal expansion of both CD4+ and CD8+ blood T cells was observed from baseline to week 6. Low levels of normalized T-cell clonal expansion were also seen in some nonresponding patients. In partial responders in the 0.1-3.0 mg/kg groups, normalized peripheral clonal expansion was found to be among the lowest, especially among CD8+ T cells. Which antigens the clonally expanded peripheral T cells were specific for was not determined. After ivuxolimab, CD8+ T cells had more expanded clones than CD4+ T cells on average.

The trial excluded patients who had a history of autoimmune disease or were on systemic immunosuppression. Peripheral blood for TCR sequencing was collected from all dose cohorts at baseline, on cycle 4 day 1, and on cycle 7 day 1. Samples came from an open-label, multicenter, first-in-human phase I dose-escalation trial of ivuxolimab. Adults with locally advanced or metastatic melanoma, renal cell carcinoma, hepatocellular carcinoma or head and neck squamous cell carcinoma were enrolled in the trial. Before TCR sequencing, CD4+ and CD8+ T cells were separately sorted from peripheral blood. This TCR was sampled from an adult with an advanced solid tumor such as melanoma, head and neck, liver or kidney cancer. Recombination joined TRBV7-9 with TRBJ2-5; D gene: possibly TRBD2, on 5 matching bases. The sample here was CD4+ or CD8+ T cells sorted from blood, taken in a trial of the OX40 agonist ivuxolimab. Here is the DNA: TGTGCCAGCAGCTTACGAGAGAGGGAAGAGACCCAGTACTTC. This is translated as CASSLREREETQYF.